This is a list of T cell receptor beta chains from one sample in a study of T cells after yellow fever vaccination. MiXCR was run by TCRdb on the 5' RACE reads, yielding one entry per CDR3 protein. Among under 700,000 distinct CDR3 sequences listed, roughly a sixth were seen once. The sample in question was PBMCs, obtained 5 days after the first yellow fever vaccination. Receptors were obtained from a man younger than 30 who received the YFV17D yellow fever vaccine. Both conserved end residues are part of each CDR3. The order of the fields is V gene, J gene, clone size, D gene, CDR3 DNA, CDR3 protein. D genes are given only for firm matches. The size of a clone is reported for some rows only, either as once, few or many, or as a class for expanded clones.

TRBV24-1,TRBJ2-1,NA,TRBD1,TGTGCCACCAGTGACCGAACTCCCGGGACAGGGGCCTACAATGAGCAGTTCTTC,CATSDRTPGTGAYNEQFF
TRBV5-6,TRBJ2-5,few,NA,TGTGCCAGCAGCTTGTATGGATCGCAAGAGACCCAGTACTTC,CASSLYGSQETQYF
TRBV7-9,TRBJ1-6,NA,NA,TGTGCCAGCAGCTTAATGGACGGCCTGAATTCACCCCTCCACTTT,CASSLMDGLNSPLHF
TRBV7-6,TRBJ2-7,NA,TRBD1,TGTGCCAGCAGCTCCCCGGGACAGGGAACGGACGAGCAGTACTTC,CASSSPGQGTDEQYF
TRBV2,TRBJ2-7,few,TRBD2,TGTGCCAGCAGAGCGGGGTTCTCCTACGAGCAGTACTTC,CASRAGFSYEQYF
TRBV30,TRBJ2-6,few,NA,TGTGCCTGGATGGAGGGGGCTCACTCTGGGGCCAACGTCCTGACTTTC,CAWMEGAHSGANVLTF
TRBV4-1,TRBJ1-6,NA,NA,TGCGCCAGCAGCCAAGTAGATATGGGACTGAGCTCCTATAATTCACCCCTCCACTTT,CASSQVDMGLSSYNSPLHF
TRBV2,TRBJ1-3,NA,NA,TGTGCCAGCAGATGGTCTGGAAACACCATATATTTT,CASRWSGNTIYF
TRBV5-6,TRBJ2-4,many,NA,TGTGCCAGCAGCTTGGCCGGAAACATTCAGTACTTC,CASSLAGNIQYF
TRBV5-1,TRBJ2-5,once,NA,TGCGCCAGCAGCTTCGCCGGGACAATCCAAGAGACCCAGTACTTC,CASSFAGTIQETQYF
TRBV29-1,TRBJ2-7,NA,NA,TGCAGCGCGACGAGGACGCCAGAGGGGGACGAGCAGTACTTC,CSATRTPEGDEQYF
TRBV20-1,TRBJ2-7,many,TRBD2,TGCAGTGCTTCGACTAGCGGGGGGGCCGGTTTTAACGAGCAGTACTTC,CSASTSGGAGFNEQYF
TRBV6-6,TRBJ2-1,NA,NA,TGTGCCGGAAATAGGGACCGAGAAAGTGAGCAGTTCTTC,CAGNRDRESEQFF
TRBV6-2/TRBV6-3,TRBJ2-1,NA,TRBD1,TGTGCCAGCAGTTACAACAGGGGGCTGTACAATGAGCAGTTCTTC,CASSYNRGLYNEQFF
TRBV20-1,TRBJ2-1,NA,TRBD1,TGCAGTGCTAGTAGACAGGGCCCTATCAATGAGCAGTTCTTC,CSASRQGPINEQFF
TRBV5-6,TRBJ2-5,many,TRBD2,TGTGCCAGCAGGTCAACTAGCGGGGGCTGGGGGACCCAGTACTTC,CASRSTSGGWGTQYF
TRBV5-1,TRBJ2-7,few,TRBD1,TGCGCCAGCAGCTTTCAACCGGGACAGGGGAACGAGCAGTACTTC,CASSFQPGQGNEQYF
TRBV11-2,TRBJ1-5,NA,NA,TGTGCCAGCAGCCCACAGGGCTGGAAGAATCAGCCCCAGCATTTT,CASSPQGWKNQPQHF
TRBV7-2,TRBJ2-1,many,NA,TGTGCCAGCAGCTTCAGTGTCCCCTACAATGAGCAGTTCTTC,CASSFSVPYNEQFF
TRBV7-9,TRBJ2-3,NA,TRBD2,TGTGCCAGCAGCTTATTAGCGGGGGGGCACACAGATACGCAGTATTTT,CASSLLAGGHTDTQYF
TRBV5-6,TRBJ1-6,NA,NA,TGTGCCAGCAGCTTGGCCTCAGCGTGGTTACGGAGGGTGTCACCCCTCCACTTT,CASSLASAWLRRVSPLHF
TRBV5-1,TRBJ2-3,NA,TRBD2,TGCGCCAGCAGACTAGCGGCCTCTGGCACAGATACGCAGTATTTT,CASRLAASGTDTQYF
TRBV6-1,TRBJ2-3,NA,NA,TGTGCCAGCAGCCCCTCGTGGACAGATACGCAGTATTTT,CASSPSWTDTQYF
TRBV7-9,TRBJ2-7,NA,NA,TGTGCCAGCAGCCCTTGGACGGGGGTCGAGCAGTACTTC,CASSPWTGVEQYF
TRBV5-1,TRBJ2-2,NA,TRBD1,TGCGCCAGCAGTCGGGACAGGGAGGCCGGGGAGCTGTTTTTT,CASSRDREAGELFF